The 20 T cell receptor beta chains below come from one sample, sequenced in a study of cytomegalovirus exposure and HLA in healthy donors listed by TCRdb under 2017. The library was obtained by the immunoSEQ multiplex PCR assay. The multiplex PCR relied on a mix of 60 forward primers for TCR Vbeta segments and 13 reverse primers for TCR Jbeta segments. TCRdb took this table from immuneACCESS and kept in-frame rearrangements with V and J called. Such tables lack part of the clones; where checked against another copy, unresolved V genes explain under half of the gap, and the rest is unexplained. The sample table holds 200,000 or so clones, of which roughly four fifths were seen once. The ten most abundant clones make up 6.5% of the sample. Sequenced sample: PBMCs. All receptors come from a woman aged 45 to 65 in good health and CMV-seropositive.

The chain is built from TRBV5-1 and TRBJ2-5; TRBD2 agrees at 14 bases. V dropped 4 bases and J dropped 4; count of bases not matched to a gene: 6. This CDR3 comprises 16 residues. Germline V CDR1 and CDR2: SGHRS, YFSETQ. The CDR3 reads CASSGRLAGGPETQYF. The CDR3 DNA reads as TGCGCCAGCAGCGGACGACTAGCGGGGGGGCCAGAGACCCAGTACTTC.

A few counts support this clone. The genes are TRBV5-4 and TRBJ2-2, with 10 bases identical to TRBD1. This CDR3 has 15 residues. The germline V gene encodes CDR1 SGHNT and CDR2 YYREEE (reference sequence). J was trimmed by 5 bases and V by 0 bases; bases with no gene match: 1. CDR3 sequence: CASSLGGQGTGELFF. Here the CDR3 DNA reads TGTGCCAGCAGCTTGGGGGGACAGGGGACCGGGGAGCTGTTTTTT.

The chain carries TRBV5-6 and TRBJ2-3; maybe TRBD1 (6 bases). The CDR3 length is 14 residues. V dropped 2 bases and J dropped 2 bases, with 9 bases sitting between them. Germline values: CDR1 SGHDT, CDR2 YYEEEE. CDR3: CASSFYRVTDTQYF. The CDR3 region has the DNA TGTGCCAGCAGCTTTTACAGGGTCACAGATACGCAGTATTTT. Together with reference TRBV5-6 and TRBJ2-3, the CDR3 gives the full variable domain: DAGVTQSPTHLIKTRGQQVTLRCSPKSGHDTVSWYQQALGQGPQFIFQYYEEEERQRGNFPDRFSGHQFPNYSSELNVNALLLGDSALYLCASSFYRVTDTQYFGPGTRLTVL.

The chain uses TRBV7-2 and TRBJ2-2; D is perhaps TRBD2 (5 bases). CDR1 and CDR2 (germline): SGHTA, FQGNSA. V was trimmed by 5 bases and J by 1 base, leaving 14 bases between them. This CDR3 has 16 amino acids. CDR3 bases: TGTGCCAGCAGCCTGTACCTGAGCGGGAACACCGGGGAGCTGTTTTTT. Encoded protein: CASSLYLSGNTGELFF.

In DNA form, the CDR3 reads TGCAGCGTTCTGCCTAGCGGGACCGAGCAGTACTTC. This encodes CSVLPSGTEQYF. The chain joins TRBV29-1 to TRBJ2-7; 9 nucleotides match TRBD2. Germline CDR1 SQVTM, CDR2 ANQGSEA. This CDR3 has 12 residues. V lost 5 bases and J lost 6; bases outside the gene matches: 5.

This chain links TRBV10-2 with TRBJ1-6; the match to TRBD1 covers 8 bases. V lost 6 bases, J lost 9 bases, and 10 bases stayed unmatched. The CDR3 has 15 residues. Germline CDR1 reads WSHSY; CDR2 reads SAAADI. The DNA of the CDR3 is TGCGCCAGCAGCCCACGGGCAGGGGGCCTTTCACCCCTCCACTTT. As protein: CASSPRAGGLSPLHF.

The chain combines TRBV5-1 with TRBJ2-7; D is uncertain. Germline CDR1 reads SGHRS; CDR2 reads YFSETQ. This CDR3 has 14 amino acids. Trimming removed 4 bases at V and 2 bases at J, with 13 bases between. The DNA for the CDR3 is TGCGCCAGCAGCGCAAACGCAGTTACCTACGAGCAGTACTTC. It encodes CASSANAVTYEQYF.

V usage is TRBV20-1 and J usage is TRBJ2-2; maybe TRBD2 (6 bases). Germline values: CDR1 DFQATT, CDR2 SNEGSKA (reference sequence). The germline V and J ends were trimmed by 5 bases and 14 bases, with 15 bases remaining between them. The CDR3 extends over 11 amino acids. CDR3 region: CSAGGTSRLFF. Written as DNA, the CDR3 is TGCAGTGCTGGCGGGACTTCCCGACTGTTTTTT.

The chain recombines TRBV30 with TRBJ1-6; D gene ambiguous. The CDR3 has 12 residues. Germline assignment: CDR1 GTSNPN and CDR2 SVGIG (reference sequence). The ends were cut back, 4 bases at V and 8 bases at J, with 9 bases in the middle. The CDR3 is CAWTLGDSPLHF. In nucleotides, the CDR3 is TGTGCCTGGACCTTGGGCGATTCACCCCTCCACTTT.

The CDR3 is CASSPRGGYLGEQFF. For the CDR3, the DNA is TGTGCCAGCTCACCACGTGGGGGCTATTTGGGTGAGCAGTTCTTC. This sequence joins TRBV18 and TRBJ2-1; tentative D call: TRBD1 (6 bases). This CDR3 is built from 15 residues. Per the germline V gene, CDR1 is KGHSH and CDR2 is LQKENI. Trimming stripped 1 base from V and 9 bases from J, with 16 bases between.

This clone was seen a handful of times. The chain links TRBV7-2 to TRBJ1-5, with TRBD1 as a possible D gene (5 bases). CDR3 size: 15 residues. Trimming took off 4 bases at V and 2 bases at J, with 12 bases between the two ends. CDR1 is SGHTA, CDR2 FQGNSA, per germline. The CDR3 loop reads CASSYQGTGNQPQHF. CDR3 sequence (DNA): TGTGCCAGCAGCTACCAGGGAACCGGCAATCAGCCCCAGCATTTT. The complete variable domain, with remaining parts taken from reference TRBV7-2 and TRBJ1-5, reads GAGVSQSPSNKVTEKGKDVELRCDPISGHTALYWYRQSLGQGLEFLIYFQGNSAPDKSGLPSDRFSAERTGGSVSTLTIQRTQQEDSAVYLCASSYQGTGNQPQHFGDGTRLSIL.

The chain carries TRBV5-1 and TRBJ2-3; TRBD2 matches at 12 bases. Germline V gene data show CDR1 as SGHRS and CDR2 as YFSETQ. This CDR3 region has 17 residues. Trimming took 4 bases from V and 2 from J; bases not matched to a gene: 8. CDR3 sequence reads: CASSPLTSGGPTDTQYF. For the CDR3, the DNA is TGCGCCAGCAGCCCCTTGACTAGCGGGGGCCCCACAGATACGCAGTATTTT.

This clone came up once. V usage is TRBV18 and J usage is TRBJ1-5, with D perhaps TRBD1 (5 bases). The length of the CDR3 is 15 residues. V was trimmed by 3 bases and J by 2 bases, leaving 11 bases between them. Looked up from germline, CDR1 is KGHSH and CDR2 is LQKENI. CDR3 sequence reads: CASSPDSLGNQPQHF. As DNA, the CDR3 is TGTGCCAGCTCACCCGACAGTCTAGGCAATCAGCCCCAGCATTTT.

There are a few counts of this clone. The chain links TRBV10-3 to TRBJ2-6, with D unresolved. CDR1 and CDR2 from the germline V gene are ENHRY and SYGVKD. CDR3 length equals 16 residues. The V and J ends lost 2 bases and 0 bases respectively, with 8 bases between them. This CDR3 is CAISEETVSGANVLTF. The DNA for the CDR3 is TGTGCCATCAGTGAGGAAACAGTCTCTGGGGCCAACGTCCTGACTTTC.

This clone was picked up a small number of times. The V call is TRBV14, the J call TRBJ1-1; D is ambiguous. The CDR3 sequence is 12 residues long. V was pared by 2 bases and J by 10 bases, with 11 bases between. Germline V CDR1 and CDR2: SGHDN, FVKESK. This CDR3 is CASSQSVEGAFF. DNA of the CDR3: TGTGCCAGCAGCCAAAGCGTCGAGGGAGCTTTCTTT.

V gene TRBV18 combines with J gene TRBJ2-1, with D perhaps matching TRBD1 (6 bases). Trimming stripped 4 bases from V and 3 bases from J, with 7 bases between. The CDR3 is 13 amino acids. Germline V lookup: CDR1 KGHSH, CDR2 LQKENI. CDR3 coding DNA: TGTGCCAGCTCACGGGACATCTACAATGAGCAGTTCTTC. Translating gives CASSRDIYNEQFF.

The CDR3 DNA reads TGTGCCAGCAGCCAGTCGACAGGGGGCGAACCTGGGGCCAACGTCCTGACTTTC. As protein: CASSQSTGGEPGANVLTF. The chain has TRBV13 and TRBJ2-6; TRBD1 matches at 10 bases. This CDR3 is built from 18 residues. V lost 5 bases to trimming and J lost 2 bases; unmatched junction nucleotides: 9. Germline V gene lookup returns CDR1 PRHDT and CDR2 FYEKMQ (reference sequence).

In its sample, this clone was seen once. The V gene is TRBV5-4, the J gene TRBJ2-5; TRBD2 agrees at 11 bases. The CDR3 extends over 15 amino acids. Per the germline V gene, CDR1 is SGHNT and CDR2 is YYREEE (reference sequence). Germline trimming cut 4 bases from V and 1 base from J; bases unmatched to any gene: 3. The CDR3 here is CASSVAGGSQETQYF. As DNA, the CDR3 is TGTGCCAGCAGCGTAGCGGGAGGGAGCCAAGAGACCCAGTACTTC.

The rearrangement links TRBV11-2 to TRBJ2-7; 7 positions match TRBD1. The CDR3 consists of 13 residues. V trimming: 5 bases; J trimming: 2 bases; junction bases outside the gene matches: 3. Germline V gene data show CDR1 as SGHAT and CDR2 as FQNNGV. The chain's CDR3 is CASSLGQPYEQYF. CDR3 coding DNA: TGTGCCAGCAGCCTGGGACAGCCCTACGAGCAGTACTTC. Full variable domain (missing parts from reference TRBV11-2 and TRBJ2-7): EAGVAQSPRYKIIEKRQSVAFWCNPISGHATLYWYQQILGQGPKLLIQFQNNGVVDDSQLPKDRFSAERLKGVDSTLKIQPAKLEDSAVYLCASSLGQPYEQYFGPGTRLTVT.

The chain joins TRBV11-3 to TRBJ1-5; perhaps TRBD1 as D (6 bases). The CDR3 has 14 amino acids. V gave up 4 bases and J gave up 3 bases, with 10 bases separating them. Germline CDR1 reads SGHNT; CDR2 reads YENEEA. The CDR3 DNA sequence: TGTGCCAGCAGCTCTTCAGGGGCCAATCAGCCCCAGCATTTT. Encoded protein: CASSSSGANQPQHF.